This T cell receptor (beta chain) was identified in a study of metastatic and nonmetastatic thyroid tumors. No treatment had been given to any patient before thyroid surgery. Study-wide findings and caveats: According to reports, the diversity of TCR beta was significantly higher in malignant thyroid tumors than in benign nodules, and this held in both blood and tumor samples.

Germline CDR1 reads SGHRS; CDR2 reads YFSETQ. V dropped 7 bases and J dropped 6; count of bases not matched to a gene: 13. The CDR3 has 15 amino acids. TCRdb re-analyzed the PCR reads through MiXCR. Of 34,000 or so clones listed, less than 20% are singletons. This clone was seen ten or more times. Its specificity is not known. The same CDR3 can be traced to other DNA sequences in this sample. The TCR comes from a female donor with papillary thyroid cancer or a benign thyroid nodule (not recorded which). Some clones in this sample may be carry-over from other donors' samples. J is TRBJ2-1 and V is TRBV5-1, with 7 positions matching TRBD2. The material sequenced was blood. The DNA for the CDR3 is TGCGCCAGCGCCCGGGGGGACCCCGTGAGCAATGAGCAGTTCTTC. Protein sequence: CASARGDPVSNEQFF.